A single sample gave rise to the 9 T cell receptor beta chains below, sequenced in a study of OX40 agonist ivuxolimab in advanced cancers. Some clones are missing from TCRdb's copy, which holds only in-frame ones; the method was immunoSEQ multiplex PCR. The sample consists of approximately 31,000 clones, about 87% of them appearing once. Material: CD4+ or CD8+ T cells sorted from blood, obtained in a trial of the OX40 agonist ivuxolimab. Every receptor here comes from an adult with an advanced solid tumor such as melanoma, head and neck, liver or kidney cancer.

This chain links TRBV6-1 with TRBJ2-7, with 13 bases that match TRBD2. V lost 11 bases, J lost 4 bases, and 8 bases stayed unmatched. Germline V gene sequence: CDR1 MNHNS, CDR2 SASEGT. CDR3 size: 14 residues. CDR3 DNA: TGTGCCTGTCGACTAGCGGGAGGCTGGTACGAGCAGTACTTC. This encodes CACRLAGGWYEQYF.

This clone appeared a few times. The chain uses TRBV5-1 and TRBJ2-5, with 9 bases aligning to TRBD1. Per germline, CDR1 SGHRS and CDR2 YFSETQ. J lost 9 bases, V lost 2 bases, and 5 bases had no gene match. CDR3 length: 13 amino acids. CDR3 sequence: CASSFRDRAAQYF. CDR3 DNA sequence: TGCGCCAGCAGCTTCCGGGACAGGGCGGCCCAGTACTTC.

The chain combines TRBV9 with TRBJ2-3, with D perhaps being TRBD1 or TRBD2 (5 bases each). The V end lost 0 bases, the J end lost 2 bases, and 10 bases lay between the germline ends. The CDR3 has 15 residues. Germline CDR1 is SGDLS and CDR2 is YYNGEE. CDR3 DNA sequence: TGTGCCAGCAGCGTAGAGGGACGTCTCACAGATACGCAGTATTTT. Amino acids: CASSVEGRLTDTQYF.

The V gene is TRBV27, the J gene TRBJ2-3, with TRBD1 matching over 11 bases. The CDR3 contains 15 residues. Trimming removed 6 bases from V and 7 bases from J; junction bases left unmatched: 9. The germline V gene encodes CDR1 MNHEY and CDR2 SMNVEV (reference sequence). The CDR3 here is CASRPGTGGFHTQYF. The CDR3 coding sequence is TGTGCCAGCAGACCCGGGACAGGGGGGTTCCATACGCAGTATTTT.

V usage is TRBV4-2 and J usage is TRBJ2-7; D perhaps matches TRBD2 (6 bases). CDR1 is LGHNA, CDR2 YNFKEQ, per germline. Deletions cut 1 base from V and 2 bases from J, with 21 bases between. The CDR3 contains 18 residues. This chain's CDR3 is CASSQASPGAGLTYEQYF. The CDR3 nucleotides are TGTGCCAGCAGCCAAGCCTCCCCCGGGGCGGGGTTAACCTACGAGCAGTACTTC.

The chain uses TRBV28 and TRBJ1-2; 11 nucleotides agree with TRBD1. V was clipped by 6 bases and J by 3 bases; unmatched bases: 3. CDR1 and CDR2 (germline): MDHEN, SYDVKM. This CDR3 contains 14 residues. CDR3 nucleotide sequence: TGTGCCAGCAGAGGACAGGGGGCAGACTATGGCTACACCTTC. Its translation: CASRGQGADYGYTF.

V is TRBV27 and J is TRBJ1-5; 9 bases match TRBD1. Germline values: CDR1 MNHEY, CDR2 SMNVEV (reference sequence). Unmatched junction bases numbered 0, after V lost 4 bases and J lost 5 bases. This CDR3 contains 13 residues. The CDR3 coding sequence is TGTGCCAGCAGTTGGGACAGGGATCAGCCCCAGCATTTT. Amino acids: CASSWDRDQPQHF.

This chain uses TRBV19 with TRBJ2-5; D is perhaps TRBD1 (6 bases). The V and J ends lost 3 bases and 4 bases respectively, with 18 bases between them. The V gene's germline CDR1 is LNHDA and CDR2 SQIVND (reference sequence). This CDR3 region has 16 residues. This chain's CDR3 is CASSISTGNGGETQYF. The CDR3 DNA is TGTGCCAGTAGTATCTCCACAGGGAACGGTGGAGAGACCCAGTACTTC.

This rearrangement joins TRBV11-2 to TRBJ2-3, with 7 nucleotides matching TRBD1. This CDR3 spans 14 amino acids. V lost 7 bases and J lost 2; bases outside the gene matches: 6. Germline V gene data show CDR1 as SGHAT and CDR2 as FQNNGV. The CDR3 protein is CASTKDRYTDTQYF. In DNA form, the CDR3 reads TGTGCCAGCACCAAGGACAGGTACACAGATACGCAGTATTTT.